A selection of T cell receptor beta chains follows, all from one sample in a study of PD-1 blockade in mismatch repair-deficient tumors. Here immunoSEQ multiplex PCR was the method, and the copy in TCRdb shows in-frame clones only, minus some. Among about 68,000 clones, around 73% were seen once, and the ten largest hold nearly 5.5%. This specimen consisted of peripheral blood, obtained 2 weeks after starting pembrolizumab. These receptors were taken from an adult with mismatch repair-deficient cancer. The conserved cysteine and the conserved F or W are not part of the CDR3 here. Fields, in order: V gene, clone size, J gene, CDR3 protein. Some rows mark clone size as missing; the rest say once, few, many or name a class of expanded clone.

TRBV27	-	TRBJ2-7	ASIGLAGKGSYEQY
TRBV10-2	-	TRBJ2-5	ASGGTEETQY
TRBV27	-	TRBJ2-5	ASSLRTGGNQETQY
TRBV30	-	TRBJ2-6	AWRQGQGVAGANVLT
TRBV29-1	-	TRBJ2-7	SVGSGAAQY
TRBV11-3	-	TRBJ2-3	ASNSGGAADTQY
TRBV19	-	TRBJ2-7	ASKGVRQGDREQY
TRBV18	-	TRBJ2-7	ASSPPGQGAYEQY
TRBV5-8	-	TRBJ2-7	ASSFDTSGSSYEQY
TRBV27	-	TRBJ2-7	ASKTSGTYEQY
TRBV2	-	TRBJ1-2	ASRGSDYGYT
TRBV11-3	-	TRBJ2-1	ASSPRGSGGNNEQF
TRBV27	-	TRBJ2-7	ASTPRGGSYEQY
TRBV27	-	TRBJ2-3	ASSLSPDTQY
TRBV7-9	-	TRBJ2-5	ASRLLGNMETQY
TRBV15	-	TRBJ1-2	ATSRDLGTPNYGYT
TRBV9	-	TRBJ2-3	ASSAHSGTSTDTQY
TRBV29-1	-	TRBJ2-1	SVESGSNEQF
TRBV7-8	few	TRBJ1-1	ASSLRESTEAF
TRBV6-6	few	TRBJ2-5	ASDLGGLAVERTQY
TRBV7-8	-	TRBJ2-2	ASGAGLRGTGELF
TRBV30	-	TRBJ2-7	AWSVKGGEQY
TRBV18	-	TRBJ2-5	ASSLRDQETQY
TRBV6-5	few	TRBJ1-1	ASSYSGQYTEAF
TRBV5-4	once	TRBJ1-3	ASSLGPGDGNTIY
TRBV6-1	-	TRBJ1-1	ASNRGDTEAF
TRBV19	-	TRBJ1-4	ASSSRGKKDEKLF
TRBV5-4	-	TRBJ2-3	ASSFGPAATDTQY
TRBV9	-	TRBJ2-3	ASSTRLAGRTDTQY
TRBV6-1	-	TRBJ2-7	ASSVSVRKPSYEQY
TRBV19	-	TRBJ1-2	ASNTGTTNYGYT
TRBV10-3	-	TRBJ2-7	AIMGSSYEQY
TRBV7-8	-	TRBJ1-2	ASSFDSPNYGYT
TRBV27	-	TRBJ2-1	ASSSSGVDNEQF
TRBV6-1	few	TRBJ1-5	ASSEQGNSNQPQH
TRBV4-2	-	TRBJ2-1	ASTERTSDNEQF
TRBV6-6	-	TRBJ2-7	ASSPRQGAAYEQY
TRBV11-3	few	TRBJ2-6	ASSLAGGSGANVLT
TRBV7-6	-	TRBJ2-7	ASSLALAGVSEQY
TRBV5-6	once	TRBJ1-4	GTGGTGTEKLF
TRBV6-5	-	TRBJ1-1	ASSPGQEVTEAF
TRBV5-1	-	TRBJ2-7	ASSPQGYEQY
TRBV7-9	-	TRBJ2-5	ASSGRDGETQY
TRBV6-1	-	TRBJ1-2	ASSESGVLNYGYT
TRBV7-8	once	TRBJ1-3	ASSLTNTIY
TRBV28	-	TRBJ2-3	ASSQLTDTQY
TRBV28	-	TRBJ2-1	ASNSALSYNEQF
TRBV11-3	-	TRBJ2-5	ASSVFGAGDGETQY
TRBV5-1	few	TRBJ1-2	ASSLGLSVRLDYGYT
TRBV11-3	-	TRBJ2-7	ASSKTLTDEQY
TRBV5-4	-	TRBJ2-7	ASSLGNTYEQY
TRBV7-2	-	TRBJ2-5	ASSFGGTEEETQY
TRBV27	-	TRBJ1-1	ASSFRRVTEAF
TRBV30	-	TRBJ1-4	ACLPFSARINEKLF